This TCR beta chain was obtained from a study of cytomegalovirus exposure and HLA in healthy donors (TCRdb year 2017). About the investigation overall: An earlier analysis of some 550 of the donors reported 250 to 300 Gb of sequence data and 117 million unique TCR beta sequences from 150 million to 200 million T cells. All discovery cohort repertoires had been generated on a single sequencing platform. Among about 400 genotyped donors of the cohort, an average of approximately 220,000 unique TCR beta nucleotide sequences was sequenced per donor, of which 15% to 20% were non-productive. Both class I and class II loci were covered by HLA typing, at four-digit resolution. A separate validation cohort of 100 to 150 different subjects was used in addition to the roughly 620-subject first cohort. The study aimed to test whether cataloging public T cell receptors could reveal signatures of past pathogen exposure. Alongside the repertoire data, information on donor age, sex, ethnicity and CMV serostatus was compiled. About 300 gigabases of sequencing data and roughly 81 million unique TCR sequences made up an early release that covered approximately 620 HLA-typed donors. A later analysis re-examined previously published TCR beta repertoires from around 670 donors and added high-resolution HLA genotyping to investigate patterns of TCR occurrence. In the later analysis, no new phenotypic data were used to find candidate immune exposures; instead, reliance was placed on TCR beta sequences and their occurrence across donors. Genome-wide SNP genotypes for about 60% of the roughly 700 donors were used in a later genetic analysis, which treated that subset as a discovery cohort. In an earlier analysis of over 550 of the donors, high-throughput TCR beta sequencing was used to judge whether each TCR beta V gene segment behaved as functional or pseudogenic. To predict cytomegalovirus infection status, the study brought together high-throughput TCR immunosequencing, statistical association of individual TCRs with disease status, and machine learning. Typing coverage differed by locus: A, B, C, DRB1 and DQB1 were typed in roughly 620-630 donors, DQA1 in 522, DPA1 in 606, and DPB1 in 400 to 480. Because of strong linkage in the cohort, five DR-DQ haplotypes were treated as single units for association and clustering. Of the roughly 410 genotyped donors, 65% to 90% were placed in the genetic ancestry cluster associated with self-reported Caucasian donors. Using immunosequencing, the study profiled T cell repertoires from 666 subjects and related those repertoires to cytomegalovirus serostatus. Study-wide findings and limitations: In a later analysis, most CMV-associated TCR beta chains were found to appear HLA-restricted, with HLA associations seemingly driven largely by CMV exposure. A few of the identified cytomegalovirus-associated TCR beta chains were confirmed in vitro to be specific for cytomegalovirus antigens. An earlier analysis of 450 to 750 of the donors showed that most TCR beta V segments appeared in productive rearrangements either about 87% or about 30% of the time, which broadly matched IMGT annotations. The presence/absence analyses assumed that sequencing depth was roughly uniform across donors, and that assumption may not be true. Most TCR sequences were observed very rarely across donors, whereas some public TCRs were present in many individuals. Assigning TCR associations to individual alleles was difficult when HLA alleles, especially DR and DQ, strongly co-occurred. CMV serostatus was the only immune exposure information available for the cohort. In a later analysis, around 17,000 TCR beta sequences were associated with specific HLA alleles at a false discovery rate of 0.05. In both the original and validation cohorts, the classifier was reported to diagnose cytomegalovirus status with high specificity and sensitivity. According to a later analysis, TCR association rates differed among HLA loci, with DRB1 alleles showing the most associated TCRs and HLA-C alleles showing the fewest. Because counts were too low, seventeen rarely observed V segments, including chromosome 9 orphons, were left out of the earlier analysis of approximately 580 of the donors. A cluster of highly shared sequence variants was judged likely to represent a technical artifact of the sequencing pipeline. Because some donors lacked HLA typing at each locus, the association tests relied only on the typed subset. Several of the top co-occurrence clusters appeared to be linked to parvovirus B19, influenza, CMV and Epstein-Barr virus, according to a later analysis. Compared with the roughly 670-donor mean, donors in an Asian-associated ancestry cluster had fewer N-insertions in productive TCRs, according to a later genetic analysis. The study listed 150 to 200 TCR beta chains as associated with cytomegalovirus. Some IMGT-functional V segments, including TRBV6-2 and TRBV6-3, could not be told apart with the 87-base-pair reads, so those segments were excluded. Correlated functional status among segregating V segments might be attributable to linkage disequilibrium, but an unknown experimental factor could not be ruled out. It was suggested by the authors that the approach could potentially be generalized to other disease states and immunological phenotypes. In a later genetic analysis, a missense DCLRE1C variant was associated with V-gene and J-gene trimming of TCR beta chains, and the association was replicated in an independent cohort. Only TCR beta chains were sequenced in this cohort, and the absence of alpha or paired-chain data limited detectable features. In a later analysis, HLA-associated TCR beta chains were found to be more clonally expanded and to have lower generation probabilities than equally common non-associated chains. A further reported finding was that TCR beta sequences accurately predicted the HLA-A and HLA-B alleles for most subjects in the first cohort.

The cohort consisted of 670 or so healthy bone marrow donors. Cohort members were all nominally healthy when sampled, although unrecorded immune exposures were likely present. The donor was CMV seronegative and belonged to the group of roughly 330 seronegative cohort members. A peripheral blood sample was collected from each donor, and TCR beta sequencing was performed on peripheral blood mononuclear cells. The Qiagen DNeasy Blood Extraction Kit was used to extract genomic DNA from the blood cell samples. Libraries were made using the immunoSEQ multiplex PCR assay. For the multiplex PCR, a mixture combining 60 forward primers for TCR Vbeta segments and 13 reverse primers for TCR Jbeta segments was used. Amplification of the CDR3 region of rearranged TCR beta genes was performed with a multiplex PCR assay on genomic DNA. On the Illumina HiSeq System, the amplified TCR beta libraries were sequenced as 87-base-pair reads. From the authors' description of their analysis: Across the roughly 670 repertoires, a later analysis counted approximately 75 million unique TCR beta chains, around 11 million of which were shared by at least two donors. To remove PCR and sequencing errors, raw reads were error-corrected and collapsed into unique sequences using a nearest-neighbor algorithm that merged closely related sequences. To assign V, D and J gene segments, CDR3 sequences were aligned to IMGT reference sequences. For a sequence to be retained, at least a six-nucleotide match to both a V gene segment and a J gene segment was required. Rearrangements were called productive when the CDR3 lacked stop codons and stayed in frame with V and J; all others were non-productive. Following IMGT convention, CDR3 was defined as the stretch from the second conserved V-encoded cysteine up to the conserved J-encoded phenylalanine. In an earlier analysis of around 570 of the donors, sequences lacking an unambiguous match to a single V gene segment were excluded. An earlier analysis of several hundred of the donors called V segments functional above 56.7% productive rearrangements and segregating when the between-donor standard deviation exceeded 5%. A statistical classification framework was built to diagnose cytomegalovirus status from the catalog of TCR beta chain sequences. A later analysis assigned V and J genes by comparing TCR nucleotide sequences with IMGT/GENE-DB human TR gene sequences. Using the TCRdist pipeline, a later analysis assigned CDR3 sequences along with most-parsimonious VDJ recombination scenarios. A later analysis defined each TCR beta chain by its CDR3 amino acid sequence plus V-gene family, and excluded reads lacking a unique V-gene family. To address suspected cross-contamination and a sequencing artifact, a later analysis removed approximately 600 highly shared, low-generation-probability nucleotide sequences. For each public chain, a later analysis derived a clonal expansion index from normalized ranks of inferred template counts within each repertoire. Generation probabilities in a later analysis came from a VDJ recombination model fitted to out-of-frame rearrangements, and those results were checked against IGoR. A later analysis scored TCR-TCR, TCR-HLA and TCR-CMV co-occurrence with hypergeometric tests, applying a repertoire-size bias correction to TCR pairs. False discovery rates were estimated in a later analysis by permuting HLA or CMV assignments 20 times. A later analysis grouped co-occurring TCRs with DBSCAN, adding TCRdist sequence similarity when clustering within HLA-allele-positive subsets. Co-occurrence clustering excluded repertoires with fewer than 30,000 or more than 120,000 public chains, plus five with anomalous nucleotide sharing. TCRdb retrieved this table from immuneACCESS and kept in-frame rearrangements only. Not all clones are present; in checked studies, unresolved V genes account for under half, and no reason is known for the remainder. For V, J and clone size, that table is used; D and trimming come from the DNA. This sample's table contains about 46,000 clones. The top ten constitute approximately 1.1% of the sample.

Comment on this clone: No cognate antigen has been identified for it.

The CDR1 and CDR2 encoded by the germline V gene are SQVTM and ANQGSEA. V sheds 6 bases and J sheds 3 bases, leaving 9 bases between their ends. The CDR3 has 12 amino acids, counting the end cysteine and phenylalanine. Only CDR3 DNA is held: 36 bases, read in frame from base 1. Material: PBMCs. The chain joins TRBV29-1 to TRBJ1-5, with TRBD1 perhaps the D gene, on 6 matching bases. This clonotype was sampled from a woman in her thirties or forties in good health and CMV-seronegative. Read as DNA, the sequence is TGCAGCGTAGGACAGCCCAATCAGCCCCAGCATTTT. It is translated as CSVGQPNQPQHF.